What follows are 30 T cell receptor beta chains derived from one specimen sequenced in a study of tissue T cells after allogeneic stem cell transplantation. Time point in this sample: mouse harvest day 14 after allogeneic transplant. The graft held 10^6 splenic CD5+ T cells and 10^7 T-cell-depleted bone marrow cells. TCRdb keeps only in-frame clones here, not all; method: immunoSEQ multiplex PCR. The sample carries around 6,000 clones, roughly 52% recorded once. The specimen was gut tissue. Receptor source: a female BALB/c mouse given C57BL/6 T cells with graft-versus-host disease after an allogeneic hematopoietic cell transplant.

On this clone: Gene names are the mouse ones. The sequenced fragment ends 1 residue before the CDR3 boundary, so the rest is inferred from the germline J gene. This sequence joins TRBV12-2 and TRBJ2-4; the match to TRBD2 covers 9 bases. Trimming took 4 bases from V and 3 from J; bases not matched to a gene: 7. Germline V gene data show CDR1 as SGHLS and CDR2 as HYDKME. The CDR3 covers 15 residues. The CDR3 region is CASSLDWGRQNTLYF. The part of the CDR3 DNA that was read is TGTGCCAGCTCCCTCGACTGGGGGAGGCAAAACACCTTGTAC.

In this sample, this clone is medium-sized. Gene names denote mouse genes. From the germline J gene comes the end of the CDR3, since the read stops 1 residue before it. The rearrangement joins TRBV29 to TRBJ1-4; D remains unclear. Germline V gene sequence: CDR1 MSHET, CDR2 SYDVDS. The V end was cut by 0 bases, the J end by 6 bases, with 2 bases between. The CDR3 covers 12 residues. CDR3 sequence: CASSLSDERLFF. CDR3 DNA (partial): TGTGCTAGCAGTTTATCAGACGAAAGATTATTT.

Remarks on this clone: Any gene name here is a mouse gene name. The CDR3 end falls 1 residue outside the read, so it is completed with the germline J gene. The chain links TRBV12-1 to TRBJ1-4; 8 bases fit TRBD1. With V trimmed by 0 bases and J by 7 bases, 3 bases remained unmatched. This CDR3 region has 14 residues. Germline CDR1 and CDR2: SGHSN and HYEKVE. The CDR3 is CASSLAGGGERLFF. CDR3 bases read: TGTGCCAGCTCTCTCGCAGGGGGCGGCGAAAGATTATTT.

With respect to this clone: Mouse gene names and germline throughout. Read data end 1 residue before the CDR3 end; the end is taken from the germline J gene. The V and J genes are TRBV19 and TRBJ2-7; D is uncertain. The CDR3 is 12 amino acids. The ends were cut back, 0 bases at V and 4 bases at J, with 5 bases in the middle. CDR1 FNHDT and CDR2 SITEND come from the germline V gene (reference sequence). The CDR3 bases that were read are TGTGCCAGCAGTATAGTCATTTATGAACAGTAC. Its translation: CASSIVIYEQY. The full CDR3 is CASSIVIYEQYF. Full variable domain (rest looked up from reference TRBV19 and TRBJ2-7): GGIITQTPKFLIGQEGQKLTLKCQQNFNHDTMYWYRQDSGKGLRLIYYSITENDLQKGDLSEGYDASREKKSSFSLTVTSAQKNEMAVFLCASSIVIYEQYFGPGTRLTVL.

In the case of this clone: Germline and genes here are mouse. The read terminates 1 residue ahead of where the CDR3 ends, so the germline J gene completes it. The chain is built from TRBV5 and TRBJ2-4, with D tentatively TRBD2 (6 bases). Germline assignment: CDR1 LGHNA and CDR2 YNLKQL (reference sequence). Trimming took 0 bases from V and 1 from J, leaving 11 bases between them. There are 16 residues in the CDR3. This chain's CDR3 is CASSQDWGRGQNTLYF. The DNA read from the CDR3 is TGTGCCAGCAGCCAAGACTGGGGAAGGGGTCAAAACACCTTGTAC.

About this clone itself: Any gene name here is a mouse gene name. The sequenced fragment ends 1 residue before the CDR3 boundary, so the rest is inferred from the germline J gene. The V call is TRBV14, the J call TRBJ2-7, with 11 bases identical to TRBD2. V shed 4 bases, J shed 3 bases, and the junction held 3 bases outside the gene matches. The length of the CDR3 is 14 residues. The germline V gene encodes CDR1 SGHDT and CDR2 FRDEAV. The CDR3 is CASSRLGGDYEQYF. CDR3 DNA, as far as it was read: TGTGCCAGCAGTCGACTGGGGGGGGACTATGAACAGTAC.

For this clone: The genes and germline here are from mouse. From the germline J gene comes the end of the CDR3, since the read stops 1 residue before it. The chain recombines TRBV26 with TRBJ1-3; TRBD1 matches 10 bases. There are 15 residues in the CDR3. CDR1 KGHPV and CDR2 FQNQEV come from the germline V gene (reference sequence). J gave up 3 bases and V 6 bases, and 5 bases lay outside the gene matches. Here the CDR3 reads CASSPGTGVGNTLYF. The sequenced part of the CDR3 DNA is TGTGCCAGCAGCCCCGGGACAGGGGTTGGAAATACGCTCTAT.

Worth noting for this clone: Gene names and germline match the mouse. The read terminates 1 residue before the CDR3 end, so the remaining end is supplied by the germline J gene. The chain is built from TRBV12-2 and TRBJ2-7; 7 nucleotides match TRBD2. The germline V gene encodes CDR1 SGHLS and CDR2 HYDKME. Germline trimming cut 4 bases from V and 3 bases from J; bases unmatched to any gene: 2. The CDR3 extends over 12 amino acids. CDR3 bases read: TGTGCCAGCTCCCGGACTGGCTATGAACAGTAC. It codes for CASSRTGYEQY. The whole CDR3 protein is CASSRTGYEQYF.

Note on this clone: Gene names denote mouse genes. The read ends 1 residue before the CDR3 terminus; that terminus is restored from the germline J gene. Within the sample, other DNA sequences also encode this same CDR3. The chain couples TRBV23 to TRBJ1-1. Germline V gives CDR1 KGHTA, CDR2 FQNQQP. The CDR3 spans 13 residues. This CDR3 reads CSSSQSTNTEVFF. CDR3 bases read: TGCTCCAGCAGTCAATCAACAAACACAGAAGTCTTC.

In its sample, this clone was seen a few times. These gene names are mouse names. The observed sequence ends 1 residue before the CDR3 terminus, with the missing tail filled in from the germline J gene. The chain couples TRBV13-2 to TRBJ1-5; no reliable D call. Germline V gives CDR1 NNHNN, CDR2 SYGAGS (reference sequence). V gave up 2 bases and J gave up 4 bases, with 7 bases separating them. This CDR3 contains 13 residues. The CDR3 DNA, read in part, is TGTGCCAGCGGTGACGACGGAAACCAGGCTCCGCTT. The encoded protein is CASGDDGNQAPL. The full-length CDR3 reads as CASGDDGNQAPLF.

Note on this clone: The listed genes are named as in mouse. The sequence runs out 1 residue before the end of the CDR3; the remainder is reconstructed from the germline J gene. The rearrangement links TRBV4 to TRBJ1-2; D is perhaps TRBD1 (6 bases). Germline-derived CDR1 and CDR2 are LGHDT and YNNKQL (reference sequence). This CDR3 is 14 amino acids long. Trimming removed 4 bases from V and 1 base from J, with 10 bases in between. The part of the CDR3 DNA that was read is TGTGCCAGCAGCTCCGGGACAAAAAACTCCGACTACACC. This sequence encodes CASSSGTKNSDYT. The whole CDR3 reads CASSSGTKNSDYTF.

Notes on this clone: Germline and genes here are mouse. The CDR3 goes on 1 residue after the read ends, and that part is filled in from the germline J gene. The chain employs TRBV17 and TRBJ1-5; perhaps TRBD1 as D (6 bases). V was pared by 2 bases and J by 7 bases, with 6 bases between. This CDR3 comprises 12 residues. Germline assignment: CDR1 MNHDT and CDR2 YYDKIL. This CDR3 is CASSRRGQAPLF. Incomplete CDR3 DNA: TGTGCTAGCAGTAGAAGGGGGCAGGCTCCGCTT.

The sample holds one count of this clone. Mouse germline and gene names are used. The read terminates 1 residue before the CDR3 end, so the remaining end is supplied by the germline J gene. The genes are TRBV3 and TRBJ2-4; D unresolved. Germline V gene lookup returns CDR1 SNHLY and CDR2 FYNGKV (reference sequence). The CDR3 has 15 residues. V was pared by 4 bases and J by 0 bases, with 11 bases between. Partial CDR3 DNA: TGTGCCAGCAGCTCCTTTGACGGTAGTCAAAACACCTTGTAC. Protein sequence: CASSSFDGSQNTLY. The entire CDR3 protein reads CASSSFDGSQNTLYF. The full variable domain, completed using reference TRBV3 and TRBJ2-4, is GPKVLQIPSHQIIDMGQMVTLNCDPVSNHLYFYWYKQILGQQMEFLVNFYNGKVMEKSKLFKDQFSVERPDGSYFTLKIQPTALEDSAVYFCASSSFDGSQNTLYFGAGTRLSVL.

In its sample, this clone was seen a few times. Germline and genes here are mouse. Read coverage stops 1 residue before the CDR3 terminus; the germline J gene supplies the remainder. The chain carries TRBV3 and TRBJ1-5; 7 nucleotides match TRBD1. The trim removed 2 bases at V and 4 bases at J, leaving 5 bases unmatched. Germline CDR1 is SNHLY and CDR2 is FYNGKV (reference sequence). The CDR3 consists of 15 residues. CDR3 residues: CASSLRAGGNQAPLF. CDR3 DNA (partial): TGTGCCAGCAGCTTAAGGGCAGGGGGAAACCAGGCTCCGCTT.

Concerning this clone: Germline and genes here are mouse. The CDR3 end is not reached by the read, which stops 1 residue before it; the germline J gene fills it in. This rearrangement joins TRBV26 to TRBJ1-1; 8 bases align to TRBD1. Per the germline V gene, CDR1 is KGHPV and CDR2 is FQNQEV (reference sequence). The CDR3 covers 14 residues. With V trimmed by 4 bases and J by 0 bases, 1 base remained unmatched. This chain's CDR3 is CASSRTGSNTEVFF. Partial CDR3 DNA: TGTGCCAGCAGTCGGACAGGGTCAAACACAGAAGTCTTC.

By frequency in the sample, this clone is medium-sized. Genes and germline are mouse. This chain's CDR3 is CASSYTGTNAEQFF. CDR3 DNA (partial): TGTGCTAGCAGTTATACCGGGACAAATGCTGAGCAGTTC. J is TRBJ2-1 and V is TRBV17, with a weak D call TRBD1 (6 bases). The read terminates 1 residue before the CDR3 end, so the remaining end is supplied by the germline J gene. Between the trimmed V and J ends, which lost 5 bases and 5 bases, there was a span of 13 bases. The CDR3 is 14 residues long. Germline V gene data show CDR1 as MNHDT and CDR2 as YYDKIL. Full variable domain (remainder filled in from reference TRBV17 and TRBJ2-1): DTTVKQNPRYKLARVGKPVNLICSQTMNHDTMYWYQKKPNQAPKLLLFYYDKILNREADTFEKFQSSRPNNSFCSLYIGSAGLEYSAMYLCASSYTGTNAEQFFGPGTRLTVL.

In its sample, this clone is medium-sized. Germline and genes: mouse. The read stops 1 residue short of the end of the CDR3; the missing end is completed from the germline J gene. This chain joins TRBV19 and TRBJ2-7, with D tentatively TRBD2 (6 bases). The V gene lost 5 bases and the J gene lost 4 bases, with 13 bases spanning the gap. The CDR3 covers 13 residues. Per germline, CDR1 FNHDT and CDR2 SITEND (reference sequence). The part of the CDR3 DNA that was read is TGTGCCAGCAGCCCTGGACTGTTTTATGAACAGTAC. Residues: CASSPGLFYEQY. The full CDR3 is CASSPGLFYEQYF.

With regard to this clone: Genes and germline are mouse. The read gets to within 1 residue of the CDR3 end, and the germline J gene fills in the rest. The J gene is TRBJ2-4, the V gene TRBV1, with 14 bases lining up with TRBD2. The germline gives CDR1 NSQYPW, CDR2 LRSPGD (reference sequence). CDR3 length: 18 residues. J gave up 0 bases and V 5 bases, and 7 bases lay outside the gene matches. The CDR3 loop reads CTCSRRDWGGASQNTLYF. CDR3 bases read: TGCACCTGCAGTCGCCGGGACTGGGGGGGCGCAAGTCAAAACACCTTGTAC. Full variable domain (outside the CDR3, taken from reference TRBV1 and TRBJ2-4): VTLLEQNPRWRLVPRGQAVNLRCILKNSQYPWMSWYQQDLQKQLQWLFTLRSPGDKEVKSLPGADYLATRVTDTELRLQVANMSQGRTLYCTCSRRDWGGASQNTLYFGAGTRLSVL.

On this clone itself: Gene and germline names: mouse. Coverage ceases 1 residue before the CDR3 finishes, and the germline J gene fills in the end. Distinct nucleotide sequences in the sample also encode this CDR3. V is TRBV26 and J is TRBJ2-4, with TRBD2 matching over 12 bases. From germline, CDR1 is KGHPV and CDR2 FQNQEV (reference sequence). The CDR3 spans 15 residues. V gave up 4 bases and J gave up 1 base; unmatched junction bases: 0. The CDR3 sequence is CASSRDWGGQNTLYF. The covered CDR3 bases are TGTGCCAGCAGTCGGGACTGGGGGGGTCAAAACACCTTGTAC.

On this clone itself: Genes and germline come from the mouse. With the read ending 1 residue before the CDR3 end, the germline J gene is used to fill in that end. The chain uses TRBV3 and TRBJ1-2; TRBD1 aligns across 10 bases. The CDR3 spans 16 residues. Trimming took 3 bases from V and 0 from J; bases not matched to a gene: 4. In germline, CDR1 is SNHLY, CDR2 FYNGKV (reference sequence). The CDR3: CASSFRDRGANSDYTF. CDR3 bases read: TGTGCCAGCAGCTTTCGGGACAGGGGTGCAAACTCCGACTACACC.

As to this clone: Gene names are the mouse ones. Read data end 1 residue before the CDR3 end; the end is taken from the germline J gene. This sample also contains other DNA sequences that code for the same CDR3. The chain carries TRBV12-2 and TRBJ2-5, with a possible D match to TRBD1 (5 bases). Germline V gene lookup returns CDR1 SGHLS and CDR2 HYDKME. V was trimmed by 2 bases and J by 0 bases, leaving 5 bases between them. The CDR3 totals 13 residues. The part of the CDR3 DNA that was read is TGTGCCAGCTCTCGACAGAACCAAGACACCCAGTAC. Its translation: CASSRQNQDTQY. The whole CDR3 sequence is CASSRQNQDTQYF.

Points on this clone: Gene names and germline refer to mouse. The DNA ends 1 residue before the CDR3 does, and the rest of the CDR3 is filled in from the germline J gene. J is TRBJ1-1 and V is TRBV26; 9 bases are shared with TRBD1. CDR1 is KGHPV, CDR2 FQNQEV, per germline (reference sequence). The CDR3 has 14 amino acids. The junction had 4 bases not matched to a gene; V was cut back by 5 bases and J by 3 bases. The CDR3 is CASSKQGADTEVFF. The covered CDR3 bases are TGTGCCAGCAGTAAACAGGGGGCGGACACAGAAGTCTTC.

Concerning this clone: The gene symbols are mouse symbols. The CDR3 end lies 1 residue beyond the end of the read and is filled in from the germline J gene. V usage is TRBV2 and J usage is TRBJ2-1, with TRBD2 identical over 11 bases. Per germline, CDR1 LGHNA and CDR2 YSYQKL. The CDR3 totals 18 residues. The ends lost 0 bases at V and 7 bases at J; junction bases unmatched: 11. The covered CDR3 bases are TGTGCCAGCAGCCAAGACCCGCGGACTGGGGGGCGGGGAGCTGAGCAGTTC. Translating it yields CASSQDPRTGGRGAEQF. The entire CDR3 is CASSQDPRTGGRGAEQFF.

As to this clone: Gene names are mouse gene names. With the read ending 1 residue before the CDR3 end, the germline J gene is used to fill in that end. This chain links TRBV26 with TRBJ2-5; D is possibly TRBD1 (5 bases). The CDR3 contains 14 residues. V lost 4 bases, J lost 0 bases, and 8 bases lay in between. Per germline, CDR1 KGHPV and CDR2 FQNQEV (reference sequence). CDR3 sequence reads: CASSRTHNQDTQYF. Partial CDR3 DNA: TGTGCCAGCAGTCGGACACATAACCAAGACACCCAGTAC.

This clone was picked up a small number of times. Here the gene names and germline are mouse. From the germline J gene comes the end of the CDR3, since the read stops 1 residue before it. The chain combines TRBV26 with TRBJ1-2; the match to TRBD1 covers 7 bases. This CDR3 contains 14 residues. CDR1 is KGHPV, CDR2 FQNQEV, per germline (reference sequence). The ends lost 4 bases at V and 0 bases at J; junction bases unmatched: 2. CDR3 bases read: TGTGCCAGCAGTCGACAGGGTGCAAACTCCGACTACACC. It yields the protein CASSRQGANSDYT. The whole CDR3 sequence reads CASSRQGANSDYTF.

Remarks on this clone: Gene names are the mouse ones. The CDR3 bases that were read are TGCACCTGCAGTGCAGATACGGACACCCAGTAC. Protein sequence: CTCSADTDTQY. The whole CDR3 region reads CTCSADTDTQYF. This chain joins TRBV1 and TRBJ2-5, with unresolved D. The DNA ends 1 residue before the CDR3 does, and the rest of the CDR3 is filled in from the germline J gene. From germline, CDR1 is NSQYPW and CDR2 LRSPGD (reference sequence). The V and J ends lost 0 bases and 6 bases respectively, with 4 bases between them. The CDR3 loop spans 12 amino acids.

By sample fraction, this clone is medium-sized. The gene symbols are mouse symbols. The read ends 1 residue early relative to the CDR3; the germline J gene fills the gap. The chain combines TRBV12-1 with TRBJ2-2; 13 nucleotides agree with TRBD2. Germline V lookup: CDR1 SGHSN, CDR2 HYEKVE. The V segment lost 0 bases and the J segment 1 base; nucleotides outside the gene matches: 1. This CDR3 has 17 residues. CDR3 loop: CASSLGLGGQNTGQLYF. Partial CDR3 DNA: TGTGCCAGCTCTCTCGGACTGGGGGGGCAAAACACCGGGCAGCTCTAC.

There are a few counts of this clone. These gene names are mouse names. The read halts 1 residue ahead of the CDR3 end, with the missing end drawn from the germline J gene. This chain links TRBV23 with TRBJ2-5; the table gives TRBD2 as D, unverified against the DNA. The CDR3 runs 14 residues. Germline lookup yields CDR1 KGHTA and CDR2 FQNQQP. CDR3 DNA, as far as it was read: TGCTCCAGCAGTCGGACTGGGGGGGCAGACACCCAGTAC. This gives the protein CSSSRTGGADTQY. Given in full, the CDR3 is CSSSRTGGADTQYF.

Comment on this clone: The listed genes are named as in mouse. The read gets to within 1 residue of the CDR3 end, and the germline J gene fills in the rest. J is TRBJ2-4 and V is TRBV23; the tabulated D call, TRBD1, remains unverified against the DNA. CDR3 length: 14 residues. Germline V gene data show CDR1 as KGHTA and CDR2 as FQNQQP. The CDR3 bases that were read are TGCTCCAGCAGGATTCAGGGGCAGGAAAACACCTTGTAC. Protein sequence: CSSRIQGQENTLY. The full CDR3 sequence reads CSSRIQGQENTLYF.

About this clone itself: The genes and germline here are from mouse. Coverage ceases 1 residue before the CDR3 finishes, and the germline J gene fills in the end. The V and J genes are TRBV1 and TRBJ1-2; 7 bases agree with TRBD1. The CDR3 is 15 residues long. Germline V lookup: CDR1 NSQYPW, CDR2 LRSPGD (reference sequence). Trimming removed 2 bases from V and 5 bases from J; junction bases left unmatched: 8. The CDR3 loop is CTCSARDREGSDYTF. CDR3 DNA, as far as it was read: TGCACCTGCAGTGCACGGGACAGAGAGGGGTCCGACTACACC.